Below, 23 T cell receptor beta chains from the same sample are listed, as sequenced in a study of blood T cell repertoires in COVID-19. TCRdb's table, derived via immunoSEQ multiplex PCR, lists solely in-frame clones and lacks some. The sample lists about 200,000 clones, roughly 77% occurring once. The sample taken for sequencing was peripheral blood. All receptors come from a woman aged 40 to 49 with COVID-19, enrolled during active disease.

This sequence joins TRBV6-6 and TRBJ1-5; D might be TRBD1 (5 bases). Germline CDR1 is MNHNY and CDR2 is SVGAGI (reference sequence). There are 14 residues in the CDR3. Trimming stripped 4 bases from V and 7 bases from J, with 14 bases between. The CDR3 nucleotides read TGTGCCAGCAGTTTTACCACGGGGGAACAGCCCCAGCATTTT. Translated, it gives CASSFTTGEQPQHF.

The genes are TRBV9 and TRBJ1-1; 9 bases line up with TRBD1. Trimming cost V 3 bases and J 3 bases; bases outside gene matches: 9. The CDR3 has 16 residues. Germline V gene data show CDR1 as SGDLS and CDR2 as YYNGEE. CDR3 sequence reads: CASSGTGQGWDTEAFF. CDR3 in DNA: TGTGCCAGCAGCGGAACAGGACAGGGGTGGGACACTGAAGCTTTCTTT.

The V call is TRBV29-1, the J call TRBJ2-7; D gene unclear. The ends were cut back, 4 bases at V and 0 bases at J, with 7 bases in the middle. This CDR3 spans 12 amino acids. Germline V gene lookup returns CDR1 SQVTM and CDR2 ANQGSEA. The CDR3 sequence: CSVGFSSYEQYF. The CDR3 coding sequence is TGCAGCGTTGGGTTCAGCTCCTACGAGCAGTACTTC.

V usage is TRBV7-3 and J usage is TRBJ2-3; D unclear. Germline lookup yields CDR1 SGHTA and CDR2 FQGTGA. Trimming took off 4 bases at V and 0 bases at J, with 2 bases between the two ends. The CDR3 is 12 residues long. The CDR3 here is CASSSSTDTQYF. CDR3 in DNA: TGTGCCAGCAGCTCAAGCACAGATACGCAGTATTTT.

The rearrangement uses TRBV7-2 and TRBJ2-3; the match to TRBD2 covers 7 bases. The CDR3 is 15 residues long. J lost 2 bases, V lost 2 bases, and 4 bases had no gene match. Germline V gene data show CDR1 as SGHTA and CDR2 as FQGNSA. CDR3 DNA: TGTGCCAGCAGCTTACAGCGGGAAGCCACAGATACGCAGTATTTT. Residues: CASSLQREATDTQYF.

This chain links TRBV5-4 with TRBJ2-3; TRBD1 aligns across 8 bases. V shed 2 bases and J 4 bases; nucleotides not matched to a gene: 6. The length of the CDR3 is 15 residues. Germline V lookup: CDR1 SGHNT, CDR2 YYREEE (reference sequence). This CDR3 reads CASSFSRGRSDTQYF. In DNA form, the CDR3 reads TGTGCCAGCAGCTTTAGCAGGGGGCGGTCAGATACGCAGTATTTT.

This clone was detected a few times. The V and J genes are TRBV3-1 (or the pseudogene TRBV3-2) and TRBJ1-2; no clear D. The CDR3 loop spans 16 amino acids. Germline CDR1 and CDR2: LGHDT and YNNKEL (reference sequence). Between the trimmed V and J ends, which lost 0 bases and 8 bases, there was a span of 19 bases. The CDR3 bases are TGTGCCAGCAGCCAAGAATCCGGAGGGTATGGGCGAGGCTACACCTTC. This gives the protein CASSQESGGYGRGYTF.

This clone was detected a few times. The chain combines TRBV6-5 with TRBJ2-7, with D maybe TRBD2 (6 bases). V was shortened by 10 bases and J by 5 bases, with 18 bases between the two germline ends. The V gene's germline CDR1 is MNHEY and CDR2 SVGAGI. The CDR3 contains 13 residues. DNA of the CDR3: TGTGCCACCAGATCGGGGGTTAGCCACGAGCAGTACTTC. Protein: CATRSGVSHEQYF.

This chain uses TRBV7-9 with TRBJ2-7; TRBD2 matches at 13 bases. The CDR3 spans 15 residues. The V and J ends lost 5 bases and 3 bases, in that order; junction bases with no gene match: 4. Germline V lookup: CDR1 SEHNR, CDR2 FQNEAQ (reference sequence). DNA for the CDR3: TGTGCCAGCAGCAGGGGACTAGCGGGACGCTACGAGCAGTACTTC. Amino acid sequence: CASSRGLAGRYEQYF.

The DNA for the CDR3 is TGTGCCAGCAGCTTTCGGGGGTTCTACGAGCAGTACTTC. Its translation: CASSFRGFYEQYF. This chain connects TRBV5-4 to TRBJ2-7; possible D gene TRBD2, 6 bases. Germline CDR1 SGHNT, CDR2 YYREEE (reference sequence). The CDR3 has 13 amino acids. Trimming shortened V by 2 bases and J by 3 bases, and 9 bases separated the two germline ends.

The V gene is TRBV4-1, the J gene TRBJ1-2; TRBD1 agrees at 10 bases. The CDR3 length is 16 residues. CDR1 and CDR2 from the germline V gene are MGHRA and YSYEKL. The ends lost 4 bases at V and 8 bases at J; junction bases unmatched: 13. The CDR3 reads CASSPGTGVTFWGYTF. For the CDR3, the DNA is TGCGCCAGCAGCCCCGGGACAGGGGTGACTTTTTGGGGCTACACCTTC.

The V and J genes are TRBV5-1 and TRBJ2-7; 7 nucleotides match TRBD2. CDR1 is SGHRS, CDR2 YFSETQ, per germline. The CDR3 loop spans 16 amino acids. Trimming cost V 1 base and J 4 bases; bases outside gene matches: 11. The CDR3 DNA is TGCGCCAGCAGCTTGCGTTCTGGGAGGGATCAATACGAGCAGTACTTC. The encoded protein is CASSLRSGRDQYEQYF.

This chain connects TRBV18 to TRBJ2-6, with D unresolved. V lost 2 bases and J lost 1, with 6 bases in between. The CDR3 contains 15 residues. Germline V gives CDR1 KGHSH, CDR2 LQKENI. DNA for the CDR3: TGTGCCAGCTCACCAACAGTATCTGGGGCCAACGTCCTGACTTTC. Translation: CASSPTVSGANVLTF.

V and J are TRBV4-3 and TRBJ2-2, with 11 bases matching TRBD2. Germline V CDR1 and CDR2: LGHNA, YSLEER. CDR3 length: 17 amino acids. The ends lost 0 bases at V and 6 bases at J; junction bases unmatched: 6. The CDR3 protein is CASSQEFYSGGAGELFF. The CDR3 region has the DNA TGCGCCAGCAGCCAAGAATTCTATAGCGGGGGGGCCGGGGAGCTGTTTTTT.

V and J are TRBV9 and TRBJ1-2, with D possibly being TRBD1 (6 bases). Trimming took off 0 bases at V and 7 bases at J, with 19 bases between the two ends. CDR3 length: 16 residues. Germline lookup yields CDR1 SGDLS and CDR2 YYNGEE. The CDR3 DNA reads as TGTGCCAGCAGCGTAGCTACCGGGACATCCCTATCTGGCTACACCTTC. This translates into CASSVATGTSLSGYTF.

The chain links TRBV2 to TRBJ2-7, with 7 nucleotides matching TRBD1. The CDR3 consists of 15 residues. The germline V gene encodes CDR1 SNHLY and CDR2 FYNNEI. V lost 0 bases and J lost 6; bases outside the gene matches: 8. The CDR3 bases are TGTGCCAGCAGTGAAGCATCCAGGGGGTTGATCGAGCAGTACTTC. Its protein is CASSEASRGLIEQYF.

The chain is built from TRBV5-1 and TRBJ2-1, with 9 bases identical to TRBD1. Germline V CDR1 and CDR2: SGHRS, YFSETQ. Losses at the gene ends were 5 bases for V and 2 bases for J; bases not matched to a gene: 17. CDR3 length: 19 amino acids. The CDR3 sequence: CASRNRDRALAGPYNEQFF. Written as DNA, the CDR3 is TGCGCCAGCAGGAACCGGGACAGGGCCCTAGCAGGGCCCTACAATGAGCAGTTCTTC.

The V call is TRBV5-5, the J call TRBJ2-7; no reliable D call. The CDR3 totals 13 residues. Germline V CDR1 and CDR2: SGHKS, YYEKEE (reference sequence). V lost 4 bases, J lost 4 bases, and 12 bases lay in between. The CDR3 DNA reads TGTGCCAGCAGCCCCTACGACTCTTACGAGCAGTACTTC. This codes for CASSPYDSYEQYF. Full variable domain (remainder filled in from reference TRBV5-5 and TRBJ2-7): DAGVTQSPTHLIKTRGQQVTLRCSPISGHKSVSWYQQVLGQGPQFIFQYYEKEERGRGNFPDRFSARQFPNYSSELNVNALLLGDSALYLCASSPYDSYEQYFGPGTRLTVT.

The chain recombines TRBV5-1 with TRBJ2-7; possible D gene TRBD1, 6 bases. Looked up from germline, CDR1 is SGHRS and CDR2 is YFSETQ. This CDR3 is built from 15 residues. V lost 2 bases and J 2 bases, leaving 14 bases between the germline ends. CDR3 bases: TGCGCCAGCAGCTTCTGGAGGCAGGGGACCTACGAGCAGTACTTC. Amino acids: CASSFWRQGTYEQYF. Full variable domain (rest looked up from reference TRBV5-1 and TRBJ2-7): KAGVTQTPRYLIKTRGQQVTLSCSPISGHRSVSWYQQTPGQGLQFLFEYFSETQRNKGNFPGRFSGRQFSNSRSEMNVSTLELGDSALYLCASSFWRQGTYEQYFGPGTRLTVT.

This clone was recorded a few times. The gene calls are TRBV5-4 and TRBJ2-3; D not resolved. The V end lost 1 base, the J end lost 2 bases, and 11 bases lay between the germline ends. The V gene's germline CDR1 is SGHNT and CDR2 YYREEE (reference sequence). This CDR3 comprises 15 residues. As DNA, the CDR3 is TGTGCCAGCAGCTTGTTGTCGGGTAACACAGATACGCAGTATTTT. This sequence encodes CASSLLSGNTDTQYF. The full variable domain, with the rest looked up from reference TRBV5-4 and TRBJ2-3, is ETGVTQSPTHLIKTRGQQVTLRCSSQSGHNTVSWYQQALGQGPQFIFQYYREEENGRGNFPPRFSGLQFPNYSSELNVNALELDDSALYLCASSLLSGNTDTQYFGPGTRLTVL.

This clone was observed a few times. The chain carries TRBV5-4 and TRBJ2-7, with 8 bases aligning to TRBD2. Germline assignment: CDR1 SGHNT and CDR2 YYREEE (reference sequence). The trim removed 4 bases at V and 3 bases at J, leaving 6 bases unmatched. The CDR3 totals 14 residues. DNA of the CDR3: TGTGCCAGCAGCCGGGGGGGAACTAACTACGAGCAGTACTTC. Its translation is CASSRGGTNYEQYF.

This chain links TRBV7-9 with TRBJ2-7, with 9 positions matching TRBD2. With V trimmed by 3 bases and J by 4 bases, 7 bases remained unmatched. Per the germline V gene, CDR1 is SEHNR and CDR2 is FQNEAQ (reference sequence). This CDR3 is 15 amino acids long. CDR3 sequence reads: CASSFRAGGWYEQYF. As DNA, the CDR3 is TGTGCCAGCAGCTTCCGAGCGGGAGGTTGGTACGAGCAGTACTTC.

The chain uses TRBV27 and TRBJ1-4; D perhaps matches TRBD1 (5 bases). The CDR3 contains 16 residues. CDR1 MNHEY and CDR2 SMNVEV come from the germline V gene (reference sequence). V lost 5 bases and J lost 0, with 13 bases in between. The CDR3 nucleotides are TGTGCCAGCAGTCCAGGGATGCTTGCAACTAATGAAAAACTGTTTTTT. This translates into CASSPGMLATNEKLFF.